The 5 T cell receptor beta chains listed next were all sequenced from one sample in a study of T cell responses to AZD1222 COVID-19 vaccine (dated by TCRdb to the early 2020s). The library came from the immunoSEQ multiplex PCR assay. Here the immuneACCESS table is served through TCRdb, limited to in-frame sequences with V and J called. Missing clones are a known gap in these copies; in checked studies unresolved V genes cover under half, and the rest lacks a known reason. Across this sample there are about 100,000 clones, with more than 70% seen only once. The ten top clones hold more than 3.5% of the sample. What this sample's time point label stands for: baseline before first vaccination. This sample's treatment or condition label indicates: meningococcal conjugate vaccine given as trial control. Material: peripheral blood, obtained on day 0 of MenACWY control vaccination. These receptors all come from an adult in good health.

This sequence joins TRBV19 and TRBJ2-1; D call uncertain. Looked up from germline, CDR1 is LNHDA and CDR2 is SQIVND (reference sequence). V was pared by 4 bases and J by 8 bases, with 9 bases between. This CDR3 has 12 residues. CDR3 sequence reads: CASSTSIHEQFF. CDR3 nucleotide sequence: TGTGCCAGTAGTACGAGCATACATGAGCAGTTCTTC.

The rearrangement uses TRBV6-1 and TRBJ2-2; 10 bases map to TRBD2. Trimming removed 6 bases from V and 5 bases from J; junction bases left unmatched: 6. This CDR3 is built from 15 residues. The germline gives CDR1 MNHNS, CDR2 SASEGT. The CDR3 DNA is TGTGCCAGCAGGGGTAGCGGGAGGTCGACCGGGGAGCTGTTTTTT. This gives the protein CASRGSGRSTGELFF.

This chain uses TRBV27 with TRBJ1-1; D remains unclear. The CDR3 is made up of 15 amino acids. With 3 bases removed from V and 1 base from J, the gap between germline ends came to 12 bases. Germline CDR1 reads MNHEY; CDR2 reads SMNVEV (reference sequence). The CDR3 is CASSFLRASNTEAFF. CDR3 DNA sequence: TGTGCCAGCAGTTTCTTGCGGGCTTCGAACACTGAAGCTTTCTTT.

This chain uses TRBV7-9 with TRBJ2-7; 7 bases are shared with TRBD1. The CDR3 is 16 residues long. Germline V gene lookup returns CDR1 SEHNR and CDR2 FQNEAQ (reference sequence). The trim removed 0 bases at V and 3 bases at J, leaving 8 bases unmatched. CDR3: CASSLAMGQPNYEQYF. The CDR3 DNA reads as TGTGCCAGCAGCTTAGCAATGGGACAGCCTAACTACGAGCAGTACTTC.

The CDR3: CASSRRGGEQFF. For the CDR3, the DNA is TGTGCCAGCAGCCGCCGGGGGGGTGAGCAGTTCTTC. V and J are TRBV3-1 (or the pseudogene TRBV3-2) and TRBJ2-1; TRBD2 matches at 8 bases. V shed 4 bases, J shed 9 bases, and the junction held 2 bases outside the gene matches. Germline V gene data show CDR1 as LGHDT and CDR2 as YNNKEL (reference sequence). CDR3 length: 12 residues.